The T cell receptor beta chain under discussion was sequenced for a study of a mutant IDH1 vaccine in newly diagnosed glioma. Data came from immunoSEQ multiplex PCR; TCRdb stores just in-frame clones and leaves some out. The data hold 30,000 to 40,000 clones, with roughly 76% observed a single time. Points on this clone: Its antigen is unidentified.

Indicated time point: week 23, last vaccination. In every dose of vaccine, 300 ug of mutant IDH1 20-mer peptide was given alongside topical imiquimod. Donors harbored newly found WHO grade 3 or 4 IDH1-mutant, ATRX-lost astrocytomas. Germline CDR1 reads LGHNA; CDR2 reads YSLEER. V lost 4 bases to trimming and J lost 4 bases, with 13 bases between them. The CDR3 has 14 amino acids. The V gene is TRBV4-3, the J gene TRBJ1-2, with no clear D. The source material was PBMCs, sampled from a glioma patient whose treatment included an IDH1 peptide vaccine. The receptor's source is a middle-aged man with glioma. CDR3 bases: TGCGCCAGCAGCCGGGAGGGCCTCACCTATGGCTACACCTTC. This codes for CASSREGLTYGYTF.